The present T cell receptor beta chain was sequenced within a study of STAT5B mutations in CD4+ large granular lymphocyte leukemia. V lost 8 bases to trimming and J lost 7 bases; unmatched junction nucleotides: 22. This CDR3 has 17 amino acids. CDR1 and CDR2 from the germline V gene are SEHNR and FQNEAQ (reference sequence). TCRdb's table, derived via immunoSEQ multiplex PCR, lists solely in-frame clones and lacks some. The sample consists of some 40,000 clones, about four fifths of them appearing once. What was sequenced was CD4+ T cells from blood buffy coats. The chain joins TRBV7-9 to TRBJ1-1; 7 nucleotides match TRBD1. The sequence derives from a human donor in good health. CDR3 protein: CASSSTGPGQPVIEAFF. The CDR3 DNA sequence: TGTGCCAGCTCCTCAACCGGACCGGGACAGCCCGTAATTGAAGCTTTCTTT.